This entry lists 10 T cell receptor beta chains sequenced from one sample in a study of CD8 T cells in ankylosing spondylitis (dated 2017 in TCRdb). The investigation overall reported the following: A TCR beta motif made up of about eight highly homologous amino acid variants appeared to be characteristic of blood from ankylosing spondylitis patients.

No antigen has been assigned to these receptors. The library came from 5' RACE. The run used an Illumina HiSeq 2500. TCRdb reprocessing: public reads trimmed at Q25 with fastp, clones called with MiXCR, in-frame beta chains kept. Under each unique CDR3 protein, matching rows form one entry showing the most common genes and DNA. The sample data list under 450,000 distinct CDR3 sequences, and roughly 17% of these were observed just once. Of the sample, approximately 1% falls within the top ten clones. Specimen: blood, either unsorted or a sorted T cell fraction (not recorded which). Receptors originate from a male donor with ankylosing spondylitis.

At least ten counts were recorded for this clonotype. This chain links TRBV5-1 with TRBJ2-1; D not certain. The CDR3 has 13 amino acids. CDR1 is SGHRS, CDR2 YFSETQ, per germline. The V end was cut by 7 bases, the J end by 6 bases, with 14 bases between. The CDR3 sequence: CASYVDRTNEQFF. CDR3 nucleotide sequence: TGCGCCAGCTACGTGGACCGAACCAATGAGCAGTTCTTC.

This clonotype was detected a few times. The rearrangement joins TRBV5-1 to TRBJ2-1, with 8 bases identical to TRBD2. The CDR3 length is 15 residues. Losses at the gene ends were 4 bases for V and 2 bases for J; bases not matched to a gene: 5. In germline, CDR1 is SGHRS, CDR2 YFSETQ. The CDR3 loop reads CASSVLAGTYNEQFF. The CDR3 DNA sequence: TGCGCCAGCAGCGTATTAGCGGGGACCTACAATGAGCAGTTCTTC.

In regard to this clonotype: One junction end disagrees with the germline gene, perhaps due to a read error. The chain links TRBV30 to TRBJ1-2; D is possibly TRBD1 (5 bases). CDR1 is GTSNPN and CDR2 is SVGIG in the germline V gene (reference sequence). This CDR3 is built from 11 residues. The CDR3 bases are TGTGCCTGGAGTTTCGGGACCGCGAACGACTTC. It codes for CAWSFGTANDF.

The chain recombines TRBV12-3 or TRBV12-4 with TRBJ2-3, with TRBD1 as a possible D gene (6 bases). The length of the CDR3 is 16 residues. V lost 7 bases and J 1 base, leaving 18 bases between the germline ends. For the CDR3, the DNA is TGTGCCAGCACCCCCGACAGGCCCCTGCGCACAGATACGCAGTATTTT. Its protein product is CASTPDRPLRTDTQYF.

The sample holds a few counts of this clonotype. The chain carries TRBV20-1 and TRBJ1-2; weak D call: TRBD1 (5 bases). CDR1 is DFQATT and CDR2 is SNEGSKA in the germline V gene (reference sequence). V lost 1 base to trimming and J lost 7 bases, with 22 bases between them. This CDR3 is built from 16 residues. The CDR3 region has the DNA TGCAGTGCTAGAGTCCTCAGGTTAGGGGTATTCTCTGGCTACACCTTC. It specifies CSARVLRLGVFSGYTF.

This clonotype was counted between two and nine times. The chain employs TRBV10-3 and TRBJ2-1, with 9 positions matching TRBD2. This CDR3 is 17 amino acids long. The germline CDR1 and CDR2 sequences are ENHRY and SYGVKD. V shed 1 base, J shed 6 bases, and the junction held 10 bases outside the gene matches. CDR3 sequence: CAISELGSSGRGNEQFF. Written as DNA, the CDR3 is TGTGCCATCAGTGAGTTAGGTAGTAGCGGGAGAGGCAATGAGCAGTTCTTC.

The chain has TRBV6-5 and TRBJ1-1, with D hard to call. The V gene lost 0 bases and the J gene lost 3 bases, with 11 bases spanning the gap. Germline V gene lookup returns CDR1 MNHEY and CDR2 SVGAGI. The CDR3 runs 15 residues. The CDR3: CASSYSNPGYTEAFF. In DNA form, the CDR3 reads TGTGCCAGCAGTTACTCGAACCCCGGGTACACTGAAGCTTTCTTT.

Many counts were recorded for this clonotype. The CDR3 nucleotides are TGCAGTAAGACACGGGGGGACGAGCAGTTCTTC. Protein sequence: CSKTRGDEQFF. V and J are TRBV20-1 and TRBJ2-1; 7 bases match TRBD2. This CDR3 contains 11 residues. The J segment lost 10 bases and the V segment lost 8 bases, leaving 8 bases of the junction unmatched. In germline, CDR1 is DFQATT, CDR2 SNEGSKA (reference sequence).

CDR3: CASTETGFSGNTIYF. In nucleotides, the CDR3 is TGTGCCAGCACCGAAACAGGGTTCTCTGGAAACACCATATATTTT. This chain joins TRBV11-2 and TRBJ1-3; perhaps TRBD1 as D (6 bases). The CDR3 is 15 amino acids. Germline values: CDR1 SGHAT, CDR2 FQNNGV. Trimming removed 7 bases from V and 0 bases from J, with 13 bases in between.

A few counts support this clonotype. CDR3 nucleotides: TGTGCCAGCAGTGGAGGACTAGCGGGGGCGCGCACAGATACGCAGTATTTT. This gives the protein CASSGGLAGARTDTQYF. The chain uses TRBV6-1 and TRBJ2-3, with 13 bases lining up with TRBD2. J was trimmed by 1 base and V by 4 bases; bases with no gene match: 5. CDR1 and CDR2 (germline): MNHNS, SASEGT. This CDR3 has 17 amino acids.